This is a list of T cell receptor beta chains from one sample in a study of brain T cells in children with intractable seizures. Sequencing was performed with immunoSEQ multiplex PCR; in TCRdb, only in-frame clones are kept and a portion is missing. There are tens of thousands of clones in the sample; approximately 94% occur only once, and roughly 1.5% lies in the top ten. The specimen was peripheral blood, collected at surgery. The receptors were sampled from a boy under two years old with tuberous sclerosis and intractable seizures. Both conserved end residues are part of each CDR3. D genes are given only for firm matches.

>TRBJ2-1|NA|TRBV24-1
TGTGCCACCAGTGATTTGTCGCTCCCTTACAATGAGCAGTTCTTC
CATSDLSLPYNEQFF
>TRBJ2-7|TRBD1|TRBV18
TGTGCCAGCTCACCGGGACAGGGTTTCTCCTACGAGCAGTACTTC
CASSPGQGFSYEQYF
>TRBJ1-3|NA|TRBV9
TGTGCCAGCAGCGTAGATCCCCAGGTGTCCGGAAACACCATATATTTT
CASSVDPQVSGNTIYF
>TRBJ2-1|NA|TRBV3-1/TRBV3-2
TGTGCCAGCAGCCTTAATGCGGGGAGGTCCTACAATGAGCAGTTCTTC
CASSLNAGRSYNEQFF
>TRBJ2-3|NA|TRBV3-1/TRBV3-2
TGTGCCAGCAGCCAAGTTCTAGATACGCAGTATTTT
CASSQVLDTQYF
>TRBJ1-2|NA|TRBV5-6
TGTGCCAGCAGCTTGGTAGGAACTGACTATGGCTACACCTTC
CASSLVGTDYGYTF
>TRBJ2-5|NA|TRBV14
TGTGCCAGCAGCCAAGTTCCTACGGGTTGGACCCAGTACTTC
CASSQVPTGWTQYF
>TRBJ2-1|NA|TRBV4-1
TGCGCCAGCAGCCAAGAAATAGTGTCAGTGAATGAGCAGTTCTTC
CASSQEIVSVNEQFF
>TRBJ1-1|NA|TRBV27
TGTGCCAGCGCATCCCCGGGGTACACTGAAGCTTTCTTT
CASASPGYTEAFF
>TRBJ1-1|TRBD1|TRBV9
TGTGCCAGCAGCCCCGACAGGGTCCCCCACACTGAAGCTTTCTTT
CASSPDRVPHTEAFF
>TRBJ2-1|NA|TRBV12-5
TGTGCTAGTGGTTTGTCGGAGGTCGACAATGAGCAGTTCTTC
CASGLSEVDNEQFF
>TRBJ1-5|NA|TRBV3-1/TRBV3-2
TGTGCCAGCAGCCAGGGGAAGTTAAGACAGCCCCAGCATTTT
CASSQGKLRQPQHF
>TRBJ2-1|NA|TRBV4-1
TGCGCCAGCAGCCAAGAAGGGCGGGATATCCACAATGAGCAGTTCTTC
CASSQEGRDIHNEQFF
>TRBJ2-7|NA|TRBV10-3
TGTGCCATCAGTAGAAGACTAGGTTCCGGGAGCAGCGAGCAGTACTTC
CAISRRLGSGSSEQYF
>TRBJ2-7|NA|TRBV20-1
TGCAGTGCTAGTACCGGGACTGGGATTTCCTACGAGCAGTACTTC
CSASTGTGISYEQYF
>TRBJ2-1|TRBD2|TRBV5-4
TGTGCCAGCAGCGGGGGACTAGCGGGAGGACGCAATGAGCAGTTCTTC
CASSGGLAGGRNEQFF